This T cell receptor beta chain was profiled in a study of blood T cell repertoires in COVID-19. Overall study context: Nucleic acid was either cDNA or gDNA, and it came from T cells, B-cell-depleted T cells, or PBMCs.

The method was immunoSEQ multiplex PCR; TCRdb's version includes in-frame clones alone and lacks a portion of them. The table lists around 230,000 clones, approximately 86% of them singletons, with 10% in the top ten. Recruitment covered about two dozen US areas and drew participants whose ages spanned about 18 to 95 years. The study assigned cohorts using participant-reported clinical history. Germline V gene lookup returns CDR1 SEHNR and CDR2 FQNEAQ (reference sequence). The CDR3 sequence is 13 residues long. After removal of 3 bases from V and 7 bases from J, the junction contained 5 bases not matched to a gene.

This chain connects TRBV7-9 to TRBJ1-2, with 7 bases lining up with TRBD1. The receptor was isolated from a young man with acute COVID-19. The sample was PBMCs or T cells enriched from blood (not recorded which). Here the CDR3 reads CASSLEGAFGYTF. The DNA for the CDR3 is TGTGCCAGCAGCTTGGAGGGGGCGTTTGGCTACACCTTC.